The clone carrying this T cell receptor (beta chain) has just a few counts. This record belongs to a study of blood T cell repertoires in COVID-19. Assay: immunoSEQ multiplex PCR; the TCRdb copy retains only in-frame clones and omits some. The sample shows 130,000 or so clones, roughly four fifths of them seen only once. The CDR3 extends over 15 amino acids. Germline V CDR1 and CDR2: SGHTA, FQGNSA. V was shortened by 2 bases and J by 4 bases, with 14 bases between the two germline ends. The V call is TRBV7-2, the J call TRBJ2-5, with D possibly being TRBD2 (6 bases). Material: peripheral blood. The sequence came from a human donor in a cohort sampled during active COVID-19. As DNA, the CDR3 is TGTGCCAGCAGCTTATTTTCGGGAGTAAGAGAGACCCAGTACTTC. Its translation is CASSLFSGVRETQYF.